What follows is one T cell receptor (beta chain) and its context. Its specificity is unknown. The protocol was immunoSEQ multiplex PCR, while the TCRdb copy is restricted to in-frame clones and leaves out a portion. The sample includes about 150,000 clones, 88% of them seen just once. This specimen comes from a study of T cell responses to AZD1222 COVID-19 vaccine. Study-level points and caveats: Rises in breadth and depth of Spike-specific TCRs came after two AZD1222 doses.

This CDR3 region has 16 residues. Germline V lookup: CDR1 LGHNA, CDR2 YSLEER. The junction had 9 bases not matched to a gene; V was cut back by 0 bases and J by 10 bases. The source was peripheral blood, collected on day 0 of AZD1222 vaccination. The receptor was isolated from an adult in good health. The chain couples TRBV4-3 to TRBJ1-4, with TRBD1 matching 9 bases. This CDR3 reads CASSQDVGQGAGKLFF. The CDR3 DNA is TGCGCCAGCAGCCAAGATGTGGGACAGGGAGCTGGAAAACTGTTTTTT.